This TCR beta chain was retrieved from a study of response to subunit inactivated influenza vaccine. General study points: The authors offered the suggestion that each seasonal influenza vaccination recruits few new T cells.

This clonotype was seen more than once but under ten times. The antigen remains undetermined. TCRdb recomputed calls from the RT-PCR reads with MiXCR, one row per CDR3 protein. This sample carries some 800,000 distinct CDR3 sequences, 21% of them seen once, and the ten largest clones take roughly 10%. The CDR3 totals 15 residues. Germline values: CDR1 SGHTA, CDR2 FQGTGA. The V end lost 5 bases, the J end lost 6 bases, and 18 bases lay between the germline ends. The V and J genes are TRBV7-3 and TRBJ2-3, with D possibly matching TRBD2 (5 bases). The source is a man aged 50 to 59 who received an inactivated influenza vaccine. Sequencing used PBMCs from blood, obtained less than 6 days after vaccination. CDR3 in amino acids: CASSPSSLPGDTQYF. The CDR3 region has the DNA TGTGCCAGCAGCCCTAGCAGCCTCCCCGGTGATACGCAGTATTTT.